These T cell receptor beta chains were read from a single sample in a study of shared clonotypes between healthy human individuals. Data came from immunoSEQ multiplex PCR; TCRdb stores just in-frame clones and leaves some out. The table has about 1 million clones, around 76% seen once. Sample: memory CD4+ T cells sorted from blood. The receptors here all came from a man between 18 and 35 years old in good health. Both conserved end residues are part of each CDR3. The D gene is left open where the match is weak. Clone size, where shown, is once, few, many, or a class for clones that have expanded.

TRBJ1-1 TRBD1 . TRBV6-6 CASSNPDRGKTEAFF TGTGCCAGCAGTAACCCGGACAGGGGGAAGACTGAAGCTTTCTTT
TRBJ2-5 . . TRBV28 CASSPPGPGMQTQYF TGTGCCAGCAGTCCCCCCGGCCCGGGGATGCAGACCCAGTACTTC
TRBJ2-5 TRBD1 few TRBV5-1 CASSPKTGGEETQYF TGCGCCAGCAGCCCTAAGACAGGGGGCGAAGAGACCCAGTACTTC
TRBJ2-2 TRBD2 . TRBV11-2 CASSLREGHNTGELFF TGTGCCAGCAGCTTACGGGAGGGCCATAACACCGGGGAGCTGTTTTTT
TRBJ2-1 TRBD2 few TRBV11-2 CASSPGTSGRSSYNEQFF TGTGCCAGCAGCCCGGGGACTAGCGGACGTAGCTCCTACAATGAGCAGTTCTTC
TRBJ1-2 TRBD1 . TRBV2 CASSPLPSPGQGRASYTF TGTGCCAGCAGCCCTCTACCTTCGCCGGGACAGGGAAGGGCGAGCTACACCTTC
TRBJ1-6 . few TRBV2 CASNQGEVSPLHF TGTGCCAGCAATCAGGGAGAGGTTTCACCCCTCCACTTT
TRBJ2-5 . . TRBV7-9 CASSLATGREETQYF TGTGCCAGCAGCTTAGCGACAGGGAGGGAAGAGACCCAGTACTTC
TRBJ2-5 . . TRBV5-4 CASSLSRDQETQYF TGTGCCAGCAGCTTGTCGCGGGACCAAGAGACCCAGTACTTC
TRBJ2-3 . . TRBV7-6 CASSLRGIGTDTQYF TGTGCCAGCAGCCTGAGAGGGATCGGCACAGATACGCAGTATTTT